The 27 T cell receptor beta chains in this list originate from one sample, sequenced in a study of T-cell memory formation after mild COVID-19 (dated by TCRdb to 2020 to 2023). The library was generated by 5' RACE. The sequencer listed for this sample is Illumina NovaSeq 6000. The public sequencing data were trimmed at Q25 with fastp and processed into clonotypes with MiXCR by TCRdb, which kept only in-frame beta chains. Identical CDR3 protein sequences are pooled into one entry, listed with their most common genes and DNA. This sample lists approximately 150,000 distinct CDR3 sequences; over 6% were detected once. In total, the top ten clones hold approximately 2.2% of the sample. The sequenced material came from PBMCs or a T cell subset sorted from them (not recorded which). The receptors here all came from an adult woman who had mild COVID-19 (a few samples of this study predate the infection). The sample titles of this study are shuffled in the database, so cell type and time point are left out; the donor was told from shared clones.

This clonotype was recorded at least ten times. The chain has TRBV27 and TRBJ1-2; TRBD1 matches 7 bases. This CDR3 comprises 13 residues. The germline V gene has CDR1 MNHEY and CDR2 SMNVEV (reference sequence). The V segment lost 2 bases and the J segment 7 bases; nucleotides outside the gene matches: 4. The CDR3, as DNA: TGTGCCAGCAGTTTAGAAGGGGGCGCTGGCTACACCTTC. Protein: CASSLEGGAGYTF.

There are many counts of this clonotype. The chain joins TRBV7-2 to TRBJ2-7; tentatively, D is TRBD1 (5 bases). Germline V lookup: CDR1 SGHTA, CDR2 FQGNSA. Trimming shortened V by 4 bases and J by 7 bases, and 14 bases separated the two germline ends. The CDR3 length is 13 residues. The CDR3 region is CASSSGWGWEQYF. The CDR3, as DNA: TGTGCCAGCAGCTCAGGTTGGGGCTGGGAGCAGTACTTC.

This clonotype was seen only a few times. CDR3 nucleotide sequence: TGTGCCAGCAGCTTAATTCATCCTAGACTGGGCGATGAGCAGTTCTTC. Encoded protein: CASSLIHPRLGDEQFF. The chain combines TRBV7-8 with TRBJ2-1; D uncertain. Trimming cost V 2 bases and J 8 bases, with 19 bases left between them. The CDR3 is made up of 16 amino acids. Germline V lookup: CDR1 SGHVS, CDR2 FQNEAQ. Supplemented by reference TRBV7-8 and TRBJ2-1, the full variable domain reads GAGVSQSPRYKVAKRGQDVALRCDPISGHVSLFWYQQALGQGPEFLTYFQNEAQLDKSGLPSDRFFAERPEGSVSTLKIQRTQQEDSAVYLCASSLIHPRLGDEQFFGPGTRLTVL.

This clonotype has at least ten counts. The rearrangement links TRBV7-9 to TRBJ2-4; no firm D call. This CDR3 has 16 amino acids. Germline CDR1 reads SEHNR; CDR2 reads FQNEAQ (reference sequence). V lost 2 bases to trimming and J lost 0 bases, with 11 bases between them. CDR3 residues: CASSLKDVLAKNIQYF. CDR3 sequence (DNA): TGTGCCAGCAGCTTAAAAGACGTACTAGCCAAAAACATTCAGTACTTC.

The chain recombines TRBV27 with TRBJ1-2, with D unresolved. V lost 2 bases and J lost 2, with 9 bases in between. The CDR3 runs to 14 residues. In germline, CDR1 is MNHEY, CDR2 SMNVEV (reference sequence). The CDR3 DNA reads as TGTGCCAGCAGTTTAACTCAGTTGAACTATGGCTACACCTTC. Translation gives CASSLTQLNYGYTF.

This clonotype has just a few counts. The V gene is TRBV5-1, the J gene TRBJ1-2, with D unresolved. Per germline, CDR1 SGHRS and CDR2 YFSETQ. Trimming took 3 bases from V and 4 from J, leaving 19 bases between them. The CDR3 length is 16 residues. This CDR3 is CASSSSLGSPPYGYTF. The DNA of the CDR3 is TGCGCCAGCAGCTCCTCCCTAGGTAGTCCTCCCTATGGCTACACCTTC.

The J gene is TRBJ2-3, the V gene TRBV9, with D possibly being TRBD2 (7 bases). V was trimmed by 0 bases and J by 6 bases, leaving 14 bases between them. Germline-derived CDR1 and CDR2 are SGDLS and YYNGEE. The CDR3 contains 15 residues. The CDR3 spells CASSVEGGGPDTQYF. The CDR3 coding sequence is TGTGCCAGCAGCGTAGAAGGGGGAGGGCCTGATACGCAGTATTTT.

This clonotype was seen at least ten times. The chain employs TRBV5-1 and TRBJ2-3; weak D call: TRBD2 (5 bases). V was clipped by 4 bases and J by 3 bases, with 18 bases between them. The germline CDR1 and CDR2 sequences are SGHRS and YFSETQ. The CDR3 has 16 amino acids. The CDR3 spells CASSPHSDSTTDTQYF. The CDR3 DNA reads TGCGCCAGCAGCCCACACTCGGACTCGACAACAGATACGCAGTATTTT.

The chain couples TRBV9 to TRBJ2-7; maybe TRBD1 (7 bases). The CDR3 covers 15 residues. From germline, CDR1 is SGDLS and CDR2 YYNGEE. The V gene lost 3 bases and the J gene lost 2 bases, with 15 bases spanning the gap. The DNA for the CDR3 is TGTGCCAGCAGCGCCGGAGGGACAGCAACCTACGAGCAGTACTTC. Encoded protein: CASSAGGTATYEQYF.

This clonotype showed up many times. The chain has TRBV6-5 and TRBJ2-3, with 8 nucleotides matching TRBD2. Trimming at V came to 2 bases and at J to 0 bases, leaving 7 bases not matched to a gene. This CDR3 contains 17 residues. The germline V gene has CDR1 MNHEY and CDR2 SVGAGI. CDR3 coding DNA: TGTGCCAGCAGTTACAATGGAATAGCGGGGAGCACAGATACGCAGTATTTT. The encoded protein is CASSYNGIAGSTDTQYF.

At least ten counts were recorded for this clonotype. V gene TRBV7-8 combines with J gene TRBJ2-7; a possible D gene is TRBD1 (6 bases). V was trimmed by 4 bases and J by 3 bases, leaving 16 bases between them. The CDR3 covers 15 residues. Per the germline V gene, CDR1 is SGHVS and CDR2 is FQNEAQ. CDR3 bases: TGTGCCAGCAGCTCCCCAGGACAGCCCTTCTACGAGCAGTACTTC. Translation: CASSSPGQPFYEQYF. Using reference TRBV7-8 and TRBJ2-7 for the parts outside the CDR3, the full variable domain is GAGVSQSPRYKVAKRGQDVALRCDPISGHVSLFWYQQALGQGPEFLTYFQNEAQLDKSGLPSDRFFAERPEGSVSTLKIQRTQQEDSAVYLCASSSPGQPFYEQYFGPGTRLTVT.

This chain connects TRBV7-9 to TRBJ1-6; D is perhaps TRBD1 (6 bases). The ends were cut back, 3 bases at V and 7 bases at J, with 19 bases in the middle. CDR1 and CDR2 from the germline V gene are SEHNR and FQNEAQ (reference sequence). This CDR3 region has 17 residues. This chain's CDR3 is CASSFGVGRGRNSPLHF. The CDR3 DNA follows: TGTGCCAGCAGCTTCGGTGTGGGCAGGGGTCGGAATTCACCCCTCCACTTT.

This clonotype was counted at least ten times. The chain joins TRBV5-1 to TRBJ2-1, with 7 bases fitting TRBD2. The germline CDR1 and CDR2 sequences are SGHRS and YFSETQ. The CDR3 loop spans 17 amino acids. Unmatched junction bases numbered 7, after V lost 0 bases and J lost 1 base. The CDR3 sequence is CASSLDPSGGSYNEQFF. DNA for the CDR3: TGCGCCAGCAGCTTGGATCCTAGCGGAGGTTCCTACAATGAGCAGTTCTTC.

In its sample, this clonotype was seen many times. The chain joins TRBV12-3 or TRBV12-4 to TRBJ2-7; D perhaps matches TRBD2 (5 bases). The CDR3 consists of 13 residues. The V gene lost 4 bases and the J gene lost 4 bases, with 11 bases spanning the gap. CDR3 sequence (DNA): TGTGCCAGCAGTTCACTAGTGGGGTACGAGCAGTACTTC. This codes for CASSSLVGYEQYF.

This clonotype was detected many times. This rearrangement joins TRBV6-2 or TRBV6-3 to TRBJ2-1; 8 nucleotides match TRBD2. The J segment lost 4 bases and the V segment lost 0 bases, leaving 11 bases of the junction unmatched. Looked up from germline, CDR1 is MNHEY and CDR2 is SVGEGT. CDR3 length: 18 residues. The CDR3: CASSYSPPTSGIYNEQFF. The DNA for the CDR3 is TGTGCCAGCAGTTACTCCCCCCCTACTAGCGGTATATACAATGAGCAGTTCTTC.

The genes are TRBV4-2 and TRBJ2-3; TRBD2 might be the D (7 bases). With 4 bases removed from V and 0 bases from J, the gap between germline ends came to 20 bases. CDR3 length: 18 amino acids. The germline V gene encodes CDR1 LGHNA and CDR2 YNFKEQ. The CDR3 region is CASSPKGGEARSTDTQYF. In DNA, the CDR3 is TGTGCCAGCAGCCCTAAGGGGGGGGAAGCCCGTAGCACAGATACGCAGTATTTT.

A few counts support this clonotype. The chain links TRBV12-3 or TRBV12-4 to TRBJ1-5; 8 nucleotides match TRBD1. The CDR3 length is 15 residues. Trimming cost V 6 bases and J 4 bases; bases outside gene matches: 8. CDR3 amino acids: CASSPGGGANQPQHF. Here the CDR3 DNA reads TGTGCCAGCAGCCCAGGGGGCGGGGCGAATCAGCCCCAGCATTTT.

CDR3 nucleotide sequence: TGTGCCAGCAGCAGGACACTGAACACTGAAGCTTTCTTT. Translating gives CASSRTLNTEAFF. J is TRBJ1-1 and V is TRBV7-2; possibly TRBD1 for D (5 bases). Germline lookup yields CDR1 SGHTA and CDR2 FQGNSA. There are 13 residues in the CDR3. V shed 5 bases and J shed 0 bases, with 7 bases lying between them.

This clonotype has at least ten counts. The V call is TRBV7-8, the J call TRBJ2-7; maybe TRBD1 (6 bases). The V gene's germline CDR1 is SGHVS and CDR2 FQNEAQ. The CDR3 is made up of 16 amino acids. Trimming stripped 0 bases from V and 0 bases from J, with 12 bases between. CDR3 region: CASSLASAGDSYEQYF. For the CDR3, the DNA is TGTGCCAGCAGCTTAGCGAGCGCAGGGGACTCCTACGAGCAGTACTTC.

The rearrangement links TRBV6-5 to TRBJ2-2; TRBD2 matches at 8 bases. Germline CDR1 MNHEY, CDR2 SVGAGI. V dropped 0 bases and J dropped 6; count of bases not matched to a gene: 0. The CDR3 spans 14 residues. CDR3 sequence: CASSYSSGAGELFF. CDR3 in DNA: TGTGCCAGCAGTTACTCTAGCGGGGCCGGGGAGCTGTTTTTT.

In its sample, this clonotype was seen a few times. The chain combines TRBV7-2 with TRBJ1-6; no firm D call. V lost 5 bases to trimming and J lost 8 bases, with 13 bases between them. The CDR3 extends over 14 amino acids. CDR1 is SGHTA and CDR2 is FQGNSA in the germline V gene. CDR3 DNA sequence: TGTGCCAGCAGCCTCTGGTTACGGGATTCACCCCTCCACTTT. It is translated as CASSLWLRDSPLHF.

CDR3 bases: TGCGCCAGCAACCCCCTAGCGGGGTACGCAGATACGCAGTATTTT. Its translation: CASNPLAGYADTQYF. This sequence joins TRBV5-1 and TRBJ2-3; 9 nucleotides agree with TRBD2. The germline CDR1 and CDR2 sequences are SGHRS and YFSETQ. V lost 6 bases to trimming and J lost 4 bases; unmatched junction nucleotides: 9. The CDR3 loop spans 15 amino acids.

The chain links TRBV20-1 to TRBJ2-7, with 7 bases identical to TRBD2. CDR3 size: 16 residues. The junction had 14 bases not matched to a gene; V was cut back by 3 bases and J by 3 bases. Germline V lookup: CDR1 DFQATT, CDR2 SNEGSKA (reference sequence). The CDR3 spells CSASGLGGGSLYEQYF. CDR3 DNA: TGCAGTGCTAGTGGTCTGGGCGGGGGTTCCCTCTACGAGCAGTACTTC.

A word on this clonotype: Given a much more abundant clone one base away, this may be a read error. The chain couples TRBV29-1 to TRBJ2-3, with TRBD2 matching over 12 bases. CDR1 is SQVTM and CDR2 is ANQGSEA in the germline V gene. The CDR3 consists of 16 residues. The CDR3 DNA sequence: TGCAGCGTTGCAGCTGGACTAGCGGGAACGGGTGGTACGCATTATTTT. It is translated as CSVAAGLAGTGGTHYF.

There are a few counts of this clonotype. The chain uses TRBV4-2 and TRBJ2-7; 7 nucleotides agree with TRBD1. V gave up 4 bases and J gave up 0 bases; unmatched junction bases: 6. Looked up from germline, CDR1 is LGHNA and CDR2 is YNFKEQ. The CDR3 consists of 15 residues. In DNA, the CDR3 is TGTGCCAGCAGCCCCCCCGGGACAGTCTCCTACGAGCAGTACTTC. This codes for CASSPPGTVSYEQYF.

In its sample, this clonotype was seen many times. J is TRBJ1-6 and V is TRBV2, with 7 bases identical to TRBD1. Germline CDR1 reads SNHLY; CDR2 reads FYNNEI. Unmatched junction bases numbered 2, after V lost 4 bases and J lost 2 bases. The CDR3 spans 15 residues. This chain's CDR3 is CASSAGQPYNSPLHF. CDR3 bases: TGTGCCAGCAGTGCGGGACAGCCCTATAATTCACCCCTCCACTTT.

The chain is built from TRBV20-1 and TRBJ2-2; possible D gene TRBD2, 6 bases. V was pared by 2 bases and J by 2 bases, with 12 bases between. This CDR3 region has 15 residues. Germline assignment: CDR1 DFQATT and CDR2 SNEGSKA (reference sequence). The CDR3 is CSARISGTNTGELFF. In DNA, the CDR3 is TGCAGTGCTAGAATTTCCGGGACTAACACCGGGGAGCTGTTTTTT.